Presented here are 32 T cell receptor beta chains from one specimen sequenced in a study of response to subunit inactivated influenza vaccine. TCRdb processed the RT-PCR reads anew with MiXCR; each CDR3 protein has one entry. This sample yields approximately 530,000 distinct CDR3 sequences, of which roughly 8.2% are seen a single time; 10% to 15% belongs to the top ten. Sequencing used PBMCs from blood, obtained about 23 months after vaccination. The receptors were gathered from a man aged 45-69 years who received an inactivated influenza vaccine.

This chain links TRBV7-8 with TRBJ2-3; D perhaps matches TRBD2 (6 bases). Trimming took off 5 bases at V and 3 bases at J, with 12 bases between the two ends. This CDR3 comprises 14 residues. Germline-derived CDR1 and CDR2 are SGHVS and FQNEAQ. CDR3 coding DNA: TGTGCCAGCAGCGGCGGGACTGGAACAGATACGCAGTATTTT. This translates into CASSGGTGTDTQYF.

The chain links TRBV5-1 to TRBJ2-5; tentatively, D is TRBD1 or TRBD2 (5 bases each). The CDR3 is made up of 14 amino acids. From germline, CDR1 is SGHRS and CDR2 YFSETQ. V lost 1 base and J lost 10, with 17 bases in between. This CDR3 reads CASSLSSLTGGQYF. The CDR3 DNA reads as TGCGCCAGCAGCTTGTCTAGCCTAACTGGGGGCCAGTACTTC. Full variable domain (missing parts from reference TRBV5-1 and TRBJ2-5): KAGVTQTPRYLIKTRGQQVTLSCSPISGHRSVSWYQQTPGQGLQFLFEYFSETQRNKGNFPGRFSGRQFSNSRSEMNVSTLELGDSALYLCASSLSSLTGGQYFGPGTRLLVL.

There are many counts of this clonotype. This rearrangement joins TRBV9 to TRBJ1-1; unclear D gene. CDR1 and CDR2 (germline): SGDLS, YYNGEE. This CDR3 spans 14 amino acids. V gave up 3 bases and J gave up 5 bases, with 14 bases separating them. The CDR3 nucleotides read TGTGCCAGCAGCGCCTTTCAAGGGAGAACTGAAGCTTTCTTT. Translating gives CASSAFQGRTEAFF.

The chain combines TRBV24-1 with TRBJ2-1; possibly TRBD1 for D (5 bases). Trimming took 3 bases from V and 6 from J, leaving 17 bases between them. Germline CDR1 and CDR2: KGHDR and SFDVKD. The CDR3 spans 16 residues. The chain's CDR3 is CATSDAQGPVPNEQFF. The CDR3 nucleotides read TGTGCCACCAGTGATGCCCAGGGTCCGGTCCCCAATGAGCAGTTCTTC.

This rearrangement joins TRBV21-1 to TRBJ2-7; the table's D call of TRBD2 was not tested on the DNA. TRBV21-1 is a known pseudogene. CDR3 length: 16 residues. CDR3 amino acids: CASSKGQTSGTYEQYF. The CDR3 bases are TGTGCCAGCAGCAAAGGACAGACTAGCGGGACCTACGAGCAGTACTTC.

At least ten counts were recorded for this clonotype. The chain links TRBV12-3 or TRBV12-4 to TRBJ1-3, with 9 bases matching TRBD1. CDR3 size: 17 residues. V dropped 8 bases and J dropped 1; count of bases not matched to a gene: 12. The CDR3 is CASDGVDRGFSGNTIYF. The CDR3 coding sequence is TGTGCCAGCGACGGTGTTGACAGGGGGTTTTCTGGAAACACCATATATTTT.

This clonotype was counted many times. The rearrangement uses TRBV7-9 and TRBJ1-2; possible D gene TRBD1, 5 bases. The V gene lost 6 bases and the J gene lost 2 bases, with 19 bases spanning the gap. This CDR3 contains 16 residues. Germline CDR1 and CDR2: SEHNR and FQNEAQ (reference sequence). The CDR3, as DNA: TGTGCCAGCAGACCCCGATCGACCGAGGGGAACTATGGCTACACCTTC. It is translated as CASRPRSTEGNYGYTF. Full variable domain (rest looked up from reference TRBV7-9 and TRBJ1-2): DTGVSQNPRHKITKRGQNVTFRCDPISEHNRLYWYRQTLGQGPEFLTYFQNEAQLEKSRLLSDRFSAERPKGSFSTLEIQRTEQGDSAMYLCASRPRSTEGNYGYTFGSGTRLTVV.

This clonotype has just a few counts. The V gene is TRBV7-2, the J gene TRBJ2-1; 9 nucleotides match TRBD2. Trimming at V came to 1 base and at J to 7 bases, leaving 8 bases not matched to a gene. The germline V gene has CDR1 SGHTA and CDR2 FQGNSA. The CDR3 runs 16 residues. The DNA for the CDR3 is TGTGCCAGCAGCTTAGTCGGCAGCGGGGGGAGGAATGAGCAGTTCTTC. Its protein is CASSLVGSGGRNEQFF.

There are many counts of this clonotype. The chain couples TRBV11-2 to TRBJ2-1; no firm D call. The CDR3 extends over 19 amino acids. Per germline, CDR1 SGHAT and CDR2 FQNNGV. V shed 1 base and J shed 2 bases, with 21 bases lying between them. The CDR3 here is CASSLGVGVRLNTYNEQFF. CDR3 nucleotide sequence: TGTGCCAGCAGCTTAGGGGTGGGTGTGCGACTCAATACCTACAATGAGCAGTTCTTC.

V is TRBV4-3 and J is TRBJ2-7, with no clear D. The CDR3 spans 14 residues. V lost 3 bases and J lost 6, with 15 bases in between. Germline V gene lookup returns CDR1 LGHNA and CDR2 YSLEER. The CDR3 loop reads CASSHGRVLGEQYF. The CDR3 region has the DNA TGCGCCAGCAGCCACGGTCGGGTCTTGGGCGAGCAGTACTTC.

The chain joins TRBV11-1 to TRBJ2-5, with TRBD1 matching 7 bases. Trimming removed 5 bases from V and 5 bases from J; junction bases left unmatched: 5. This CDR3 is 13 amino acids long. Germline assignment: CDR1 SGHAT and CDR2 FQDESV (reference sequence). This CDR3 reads CASSGTDWETQYF. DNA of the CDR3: TGTGCCAGCAGCGGGACAGATTGGGAGACCCAGTACTTC.

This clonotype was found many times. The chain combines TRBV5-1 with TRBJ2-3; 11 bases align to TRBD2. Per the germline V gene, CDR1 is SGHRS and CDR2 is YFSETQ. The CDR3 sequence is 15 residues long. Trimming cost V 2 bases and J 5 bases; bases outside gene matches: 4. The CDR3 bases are TGCGCCAGCAGCTTTAGCGGGGGGGCCAAAGATACGCAGTATTTT. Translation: CASSFSGGAKDTQYF.

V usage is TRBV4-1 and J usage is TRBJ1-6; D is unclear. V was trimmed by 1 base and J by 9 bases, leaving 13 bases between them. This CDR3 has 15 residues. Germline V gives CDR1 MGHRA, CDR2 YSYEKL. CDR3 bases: TGCGCCAGCAGCCAAGTATCCGGGGAAGGTTCACCCCTCCACTTT. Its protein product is CASSQVSGEGSPLHF.

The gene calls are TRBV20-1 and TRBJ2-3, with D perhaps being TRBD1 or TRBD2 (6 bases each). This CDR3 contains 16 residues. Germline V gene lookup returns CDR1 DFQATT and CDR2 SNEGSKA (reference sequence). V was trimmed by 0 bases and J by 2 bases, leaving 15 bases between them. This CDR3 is CSAREEGETFTDTQYF. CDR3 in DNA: TGCAGTGCTAGAGAGGAGGGGGAGACCTTCACAGATACGCAGTATTTT.

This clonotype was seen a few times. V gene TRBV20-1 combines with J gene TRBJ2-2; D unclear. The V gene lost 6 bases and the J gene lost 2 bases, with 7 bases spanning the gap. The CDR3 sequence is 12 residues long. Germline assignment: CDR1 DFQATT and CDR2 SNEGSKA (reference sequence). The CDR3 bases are TGCAGTGCCACAAGTAACACCGGGGAGCTGTTTTTT. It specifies CSATSNTGELFF.

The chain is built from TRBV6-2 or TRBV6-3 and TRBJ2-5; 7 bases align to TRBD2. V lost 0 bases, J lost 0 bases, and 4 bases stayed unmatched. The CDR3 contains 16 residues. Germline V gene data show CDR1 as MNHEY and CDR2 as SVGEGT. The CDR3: CASSYSWRGNQETQYF. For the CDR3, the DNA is TGTGCCAGCAGTTACTCTTGGCGGGGGAACCAAGAGACCCAGTACTTC.

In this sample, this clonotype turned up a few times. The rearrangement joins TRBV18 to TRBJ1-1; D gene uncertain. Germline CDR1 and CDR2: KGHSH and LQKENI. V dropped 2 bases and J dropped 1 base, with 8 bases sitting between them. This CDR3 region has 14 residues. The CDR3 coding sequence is TGTGCCAGCTCACCATATTGGGGGAACACTGAAGCTTTCTTT. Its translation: CASSPYWGNTEAFF.

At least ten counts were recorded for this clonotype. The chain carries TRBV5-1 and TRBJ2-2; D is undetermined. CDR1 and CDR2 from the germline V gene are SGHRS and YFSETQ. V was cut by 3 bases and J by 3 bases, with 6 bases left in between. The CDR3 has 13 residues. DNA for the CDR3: TGCGCCAGCAGCTCCTACTACACCGGGGAGCTGTTTTTT. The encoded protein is CASSSYYTGELFF.

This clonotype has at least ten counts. This chain's CDR3 is CASSFFRGLGQPQHF. The CDR3 DNA is TGTGCCAGCAGTTTTTTTCGGGGGCTGGGACAGCCCCAGCATTTT. The chain carries TRBV12-3 or TRBV12-4 and TRBJ1-5, with D tentatively TRBD1 (6 bases). The CDR3 has 15 amino acids. With 3 bases removed from V and 7 bases from J, the gap between germline ends came to 16 bases.

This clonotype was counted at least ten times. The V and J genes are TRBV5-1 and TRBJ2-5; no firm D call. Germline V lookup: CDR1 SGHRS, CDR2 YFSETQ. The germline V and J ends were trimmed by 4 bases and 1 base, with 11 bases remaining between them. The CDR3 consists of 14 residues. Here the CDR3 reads CASSETRAQETQYF. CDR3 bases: TGCGCCAGCAGCGAGACAAGGGCCCAAGAGACCCAGTACTTC.

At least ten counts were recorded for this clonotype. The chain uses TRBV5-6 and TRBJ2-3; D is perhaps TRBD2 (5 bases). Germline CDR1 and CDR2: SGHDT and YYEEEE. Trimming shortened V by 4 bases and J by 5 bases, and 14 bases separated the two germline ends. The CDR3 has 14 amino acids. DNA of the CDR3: TGTGCCAGCAGCCGCCCACACCGGGGAGATACGCAGTATTTT. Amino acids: CASSRPHRGDTQYF.

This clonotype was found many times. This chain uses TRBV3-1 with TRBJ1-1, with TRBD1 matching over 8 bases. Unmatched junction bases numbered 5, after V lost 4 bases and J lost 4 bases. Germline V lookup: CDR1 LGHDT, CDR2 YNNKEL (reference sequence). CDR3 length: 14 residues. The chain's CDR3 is CASSRTGRGTEAFF. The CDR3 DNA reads TGTGCCAGCAGCCGGACAGGGAGGGGCACTGAAGCTTTCTTT.

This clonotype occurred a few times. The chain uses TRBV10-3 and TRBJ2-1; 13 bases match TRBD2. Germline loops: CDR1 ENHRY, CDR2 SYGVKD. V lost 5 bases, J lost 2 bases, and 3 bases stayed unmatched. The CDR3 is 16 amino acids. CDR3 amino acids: CAISSTSGGAYNEQFF. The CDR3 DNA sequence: TGTGCCATCAGTTCTACTAGCGGGGGGGCCTACAATGAGCAGTTCTTC.

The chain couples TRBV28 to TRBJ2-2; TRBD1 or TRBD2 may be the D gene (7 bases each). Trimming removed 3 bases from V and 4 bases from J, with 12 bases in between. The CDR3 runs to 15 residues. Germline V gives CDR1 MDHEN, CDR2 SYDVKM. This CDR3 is CASSFGRGGTGELFF. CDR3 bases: TGTGCCAGCAGTTTCGGCAGGGGGGGCACCGGGGAGCTGTTTTTT. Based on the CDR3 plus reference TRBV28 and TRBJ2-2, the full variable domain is DVKVTQSSRYLVKRTGEKVFLECVQDMDHENMFWYRQDPGLGLRLIYFSYDVKMKEKGDIPEGYSVSREKKERFSLILESASTNQTSMYLCASSFGRGGTGELFFGEGSRLTVL.

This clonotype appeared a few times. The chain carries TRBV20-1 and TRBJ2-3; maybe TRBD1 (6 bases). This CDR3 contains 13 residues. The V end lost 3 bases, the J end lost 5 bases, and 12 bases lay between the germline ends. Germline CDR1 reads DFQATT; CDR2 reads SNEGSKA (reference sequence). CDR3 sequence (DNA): TGCAGTGCTAGGGGGGCAGGGCAAGATACGCAGTATTTT. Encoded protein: CSARGAGQDTQYF.

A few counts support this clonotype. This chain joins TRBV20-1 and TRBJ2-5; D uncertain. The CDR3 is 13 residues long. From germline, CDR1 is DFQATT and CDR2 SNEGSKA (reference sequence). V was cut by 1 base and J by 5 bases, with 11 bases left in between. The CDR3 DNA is TGCAGTGCTAGAGGCGGCCTGGGGGAGACCCAGTACTTC. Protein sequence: CSARGGLGETQYF.

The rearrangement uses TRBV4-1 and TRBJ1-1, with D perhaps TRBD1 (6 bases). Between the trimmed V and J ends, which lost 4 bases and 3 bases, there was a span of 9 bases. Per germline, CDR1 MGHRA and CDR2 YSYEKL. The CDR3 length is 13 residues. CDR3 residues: CASSPYRDTEAFF. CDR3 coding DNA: TGCGCCAGCAGCCCCTACAGGGACACTGAAGCTTTCTTT.

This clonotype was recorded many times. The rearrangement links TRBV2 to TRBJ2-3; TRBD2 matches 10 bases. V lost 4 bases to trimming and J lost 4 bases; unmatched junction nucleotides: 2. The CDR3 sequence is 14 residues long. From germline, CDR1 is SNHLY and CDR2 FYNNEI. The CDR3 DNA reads TGTGCCAGCAGTGTAGCGGGGGGTCCAGATACGCAGTATTTT. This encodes CASSVAGGPDTQYF. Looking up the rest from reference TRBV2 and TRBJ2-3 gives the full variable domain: EPEVTQTPSHQVTQMGQEVILRCVPISNHLYFYWYRQILGQKVEFLVSFYNNEISEKSEIFDDQFSVERPDGSNFTLKIRSTKLEDSAMYFCASSVAGGPDTQYFGPGTRLTVL.

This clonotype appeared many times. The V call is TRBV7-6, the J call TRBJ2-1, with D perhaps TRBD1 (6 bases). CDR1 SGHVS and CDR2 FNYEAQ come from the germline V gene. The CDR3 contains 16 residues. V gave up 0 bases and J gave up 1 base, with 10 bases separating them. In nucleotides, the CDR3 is TGTGCCAGCAGCTTAGCTGGGCAGGGGTCCTACAATGAGCAGTTCTTC. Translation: CASSLAGQGSYNEQFF.

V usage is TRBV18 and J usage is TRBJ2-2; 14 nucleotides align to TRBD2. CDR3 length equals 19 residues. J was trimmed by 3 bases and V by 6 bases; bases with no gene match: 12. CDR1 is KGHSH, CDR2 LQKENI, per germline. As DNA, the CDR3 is TGTGCCAGCTCTGCAAGGGGACTAGCGGGAGTTTTTGACACCGGGGAGCTGTTTTTT. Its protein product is CASSARGLAGVFDTGELFF. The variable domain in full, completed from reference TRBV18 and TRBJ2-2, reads NAGVMQNPRHLVRRRGQEARLRCSPMKGHSHVYWYRQLPEEGLKFMVYLQKENIIDESGMPKERFSAEFPKEGPSILRIQQVVRGDSAAYFCASSARGLAGVFDTGELFFGEGSRLTVL.

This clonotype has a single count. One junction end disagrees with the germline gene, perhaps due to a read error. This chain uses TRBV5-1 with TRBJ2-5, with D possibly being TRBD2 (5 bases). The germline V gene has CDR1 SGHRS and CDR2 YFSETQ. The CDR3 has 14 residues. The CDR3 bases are TGCGCCAGCAGCTTGACCGGGGTCCAAGAGACCAAGTACTTC. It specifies CASSLTGVQETKYF. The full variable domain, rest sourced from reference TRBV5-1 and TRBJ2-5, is KAGVTQTPRYLIKTRGQQVTLSCSPISGHRSVSWYQQTPGQGLQFLFEYFSETQRNKGNFPGRFSGRQFSNSRSEMNVSTLELGDSALYLCASSLTGVQETKYFGPGTRLLVL.

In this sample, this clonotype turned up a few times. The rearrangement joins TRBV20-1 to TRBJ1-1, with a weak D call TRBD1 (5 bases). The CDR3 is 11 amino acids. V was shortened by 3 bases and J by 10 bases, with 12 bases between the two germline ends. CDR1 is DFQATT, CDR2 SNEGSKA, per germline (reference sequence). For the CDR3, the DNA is TGCAGTGCTAGGGGGGGGGACGCAGCTTTCTTT. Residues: CSARGGDAAFF.